One and the same sample provided the 23 T cell receptor beta chains below, sequenced in a study of T cell changes during pregnancy in multiple sclerosis. Generated by immunoSEQ multiplex PCR, the TCRdb table keeps only in-frame clones and is missing some. Counted here are under 70,000 clones, approximately 91% occurring once; the ten biggest clones make up roughly 1.4%. Material: peripheral blood, obtained in the second trimester of pregnancy. The receptors come from a female donor with multiple sclerosis, enrolled in a pregnancy study.

The chain combines TRBV5-4 with TRBJ2-7; 8 bases align to TRBD2. Germline V gene sequence: CDR1 SGHNT, CDR2 YYREEE (reference sequence). The V gene end was trimmed by 3 bases and the J gene end by 0 bases; junction bases not matched to a gene: 5. The CDR3 is 15 amino acids. CDR3 in DNA: TGTGCCAGCAGCTCGGGGGGGGGCATCTCCTACGAGCAGTACTTC. Translating gives CASSSGGGISYEQYF.

The chain links TRBV9 to TRBJ2-7, with TRBD2 matching over 10 bases. With V trimmed by 2 bases and J by 0 bases, 5 bases remained unmatched. CDR1 SGDLS and CDR2 YYNGEE come from the germline V gene. There are 16 residues in the CDR3. The CDR3: CASSVTSGPSSYEQYF. CDR3 bases: TGTGCCAGCAGCGTGACTAGCGGGCCAAGCTCCTACGAGCAGTACTTC.

CDR3 DNA: TGTGCCAGTTGGCCGGGACAGACTAACTATGGCTACACCTTC. Protein product: CASWPGQTNYGYTF. The rearrangement joins TRBV5-4 to TRBJ1-2; 7 nucleotides align to TRBD1. This CDR3 contains 14 residues. Germline-derived CDR1 and CDR2 are SGHNT and YYREEE (reference sequence). The V segment lost 8 bases and the J segment 0 bases; nucleotides outside the gene matches: 7.

The rearrangement joins TRBV6-1 to TRBJ1-3; 7 bases are a match to TRBD1. Germline CDR1 and CDR2: MNHNS and SASEGT. The CDR3 has 16 residues. J lost 0 bases, V lost 3 bases, and 5 bases had no gene match. Here the CDR3 reads CASSDWGQTSGNTIYF. The CDR3 DNA follows: TGTGCCAGCAGTGATTGGGGACAGACCTCTGGAAACACCATATATTTT.

This sequence joins TRBV5-1 and TRBJ2-3; D possibly corresponds to TRBD1 (5 bases). CDR1 and CDR2 from the germline V gene are SGHRS and YFSETQ. The ends were cut back, 4 bases at V and 1 base at J, with 16 bases in the middle. The CDR3 contains 16 residues. As DNA, the CDR3 is TGCGCCAGCAGCGCAAGGGGTGATTTCGGCACAGATACGCAGTATTTT. Translating gives CASSARGDFGTDTQYF.

This sequence joins TRBV27 and TRBJ2-5, with 7 bases aligning to TRBD2. V dropped 3 bases and J dropped 4; count of bases not matched to a gene: 8. Germline CDR1 is MNHEY and CDR2 is SMNVEV (reference sequence). The CDR3 contains 15 residues. In DNA, the CDR3 is TGTGCCAGCAGTTTTGGGCGGGGGTTGTTAGAGACCCAGTACTTC. Its protein is CASSFGRGLLETQYF.

The chain links TRBV6-5 to TRBJ2-2, with TRBD2 as a possible D gene (6 bases). CDR1 and CDR2 from the germline V gene are MNHEY and SVGAGI. Trimming pared 2 bases from V and 0 bases from J, leaving 7 bases between. The CDR3 is 15 residues long. This chain's CDR3 is CASSYGTANTGELFF. The CDR3 nucleotides read TGTGCCAGCAGTTACGGGACTGCGAACACCGGGGAGCTGTTTTTT.

Only a few counts were recorded for this clone. The chain combines TRBV15 with TRBJ1-6; 9 bases align to TRBD1. The CDR3 runs 16 residues. Per germline, CDR1 LNHNV and CDR2 YYDKDF (reference sequence). The J segment lost 7 bases and the V segment lost 1 base, leaving 5 bases of the junction unmatched. The CDR3 DNA is TGTGCCACCAGCAGAGCATTGGGACAGGGAAATTCACCCCTCCACTTT. It codes for CATSRALGQGNSPLHF.

This chain uses TRBV9 with TRBJ1-2; TRBD1 matches at 7 bases. Germline loops: CDR1 SGDLS, CDR2 YYNGEE. The CDR3 runs 13 residues. V gave up 3 bases and J gave up 7 bases; unmatched junction bases: 6. CDR3 DNA: TGTGCCAGCAGCGGCCGGGACAGAACTGGCTACACCTTC. Residues: CASSGRDRTGYTF.

The chain links TRBV18 to TRBJ1-3, with TRBD1 as a possible D gene (6 bases). The length of the CDR3 is 13 residues. Trimming removed 3 bases from V and 7 bases from J, with 10 bases in between. Germline assignment: CDR1 KGHSH and CDR2 LQKENI. The CDR3 is CASSPERGNTIYF. Here the CDR3 DNA reads TGTGCCAGCTCACCCGAGAGGGGGAACACCATATATTTT. Complete variable domain (other parts from reference TRBV18 and TRBJ1-3): NAGVMQNPRHLVRRRGQEARLRCSPMKGHSHVYWYRQLPEEGLKFMVYLQKENIIDESGMPKERFSAEFPKEGPSILRIQQVVRGDSAAYFCASSPERGNTIYFGEGSWLTVV.

This rearrangement joins TRBV28 to TRBJ1-4, with D possibly TRBD1 on 6 matching bases. V dropped 4 bases and J dropped 3 bases, with 12 bases sitting between them. This CDR3 has 15 residues. Germline assignment: CDR1 MDHEN and CDR2 SYDVKM. The CDR3 spells CASSSQTGPNEKLFF. CDR3 nucleotide sequence: TGTGCCAGCAGTTCCCAGACAGGACCTAATGAAAAACTGTTTTTT.

The chain recombines TRBV9 with TRBJ1-1; a weak D match, TRBD1 (6 bases). Germline values: CDR1 SGDLS, CDR2 YYNGEE. The CDR3 length is 14 residues. V lost 4 bases, J lost 0 bases, and 10 bases lay in between. Here the CDR3 reads CASSPTGLNTEAFF. The CDR3 DNA reads as TGTGCCAGCAGCCCGACAGGCCTGAACACTGAAGCTTTCTTT.

V usage is TRBV27 and J usage is TRBJ2-3; 8 bases map to TRBD1. V shed 6 bases, J shed 6 bases, and the junction held 11 bases outside the gene matches. The CDR3 loop spans 15 amino acids. Germline loops: CDR1 MNHEY, CDR2 SMNVEV (reference sequence). DNA for the CDR3: TGTGCCAGCAGGCCTCAGGGGGCGCGGTGGGATACGCAGTATTTT. The encoded protein is CASRPQGARWDTQYF.

This chain joins TRBV7-8 and TRBJ1-3; 7 positions match TRBD1. Per germline, CDR1 SGHVS and CDR2 FQNEAQ. With 3 bases clipped from V and 4 bases from J, the junction kept 3 bases outside the gene matches. The CDR3 runs to 14 residues. CDR3: CASSFPGQGNTIYF. CDR3 DNA: TGTGCCAGCAGCTTTCCGGGACAGGGAAACACCATATATTTT. Variable domain in full (rest from reference TRBV7-8 and TRBJ1-3): GAGVSQSPRYKVAKRGQDVALRCDPISGHVSLFWYQQALGQGPEFLTYFQNEAQLDKSGLPSDRFFAERPEGSVSTLKIQRTQQEDSAVYLCASSFPGQGNTIYFGEGSWLTVV.

The sample holds one count of this clone. This chain connects TRBV6-5 to TRBJ2-1; TRBD2 matches 9 bases. Germline-derived CDR1 and CDR2 are MNHEY and SVGAGI. The CDR3 runs 15 residues. Unmatched junction bases numbered 5, after V lost 4 bases and J lost 4 bases. The CDR3 here is CASSSAGGGYNEQFF. Here the CDR3 DNA reads TGTGCCAGCAGTTCCGCGGGGGGGGGATACAATGAGCAGTTCTTC.

CDR3: CASSEWTQGYEQYF. CDR3 DNA sequence: TGTGCCAGCAGTGAATGGACACAGGGTTACGAGCAGTACTTC. The chain recombines TRBV6-1 with TRBJ2-7; maybe TRBD1 (6 bases). Germline CDR1 reads MNHNS; CDR2 reads SASEGT. CDR3 length: 14 amino acids. V shed 2 bases and J shed 4 bases, with 12 bases lying between them.

The V and J genes are TRBV5-8 and TRBJ2-7; D not certain. Germline CDR1 reads SGHTS; CDR2 reads YDEGEE. V was pared by 4 bases and J by 3 bases, with 5 bases between. The CDR3 is 11 amino acids. The DNA for the CDR3 is TGTGCCAGCAGCCGCTACTACGAGCAGTACTTC. Translating it yields CASSRYYEQYF.

The chain uses TRBV5-6 and TRBJ2-5; tentatively, D is TRBD1 (6 bases). V lost 0 bases and J 2 bases, leaving 11 bases between the germline ends. The CDR3 has 15 amino acids. CDR1 and CDR2 from the germline V gene are SGHDT and YYEEEE. The CDR3 DNA follows: TGTGCCAGCAGCTTGGTAACAGGGAGACAAGAGACCCAGTACTTC. Its translation: CASSLVTGRQETQYF.

V gene TRBV5-1 combines with J gene TRBJ2-1; D is uncertain. Germline CDR1 reads SGHRS; CDR2 reads YFSETQ. The length of the CDR3 is 14 residues. Trimming stripped 1 base from V and 8 bases from J, with 13 bases between. The CDR3 DNA is TGCGCCAGCAGCTTGTTGGCTCTTACCGATGAGCAGTTCTTC. Translation: CASSLLALTDEQFF.

This clone was observed a few times. This sequence joins TRBV4-2 and TRBJ1-3, with D hard to call. CDR1 is LGHNA, CDR2 YNFKEQ, per germline. V was pared by 0 bases and J by 2 bases, with 5 bases between. This CDR3 has 14 amino acids. The CDR3 DNA follows: TGTGCCAGCAGCCAAGATCTAGCTGGAAACACCATATATTTT. Translation: CASSQDLAGNTIYF.

V and J are TRBV9 and TRBJ2-5; 9 bases are a match to TRBD1. This CDR3 contains 15 residues. Germline trimming cut 0 bases from V and 10 bases from J; bases unmatched to any gene: 10. Per germline, CDR1 SGDLS and CDR2 YYNGEE. The CDR3 is CASSVVGTGYSGQYF. The CDR3 DNA is TGTGCCAGCAGCGTAGTGGGGACAGGGTATAGCGGCCAGTACTTC.

V is TRBV2 and J is TRBJ2-1, with D maybe TRBD2 (5 bases). Trimming left V 1 base short and J 8 bases short, with 12 bases between. The CDR3 is made up of 14 amino acids. The germline CDR1 and CDR2 sequences are SNHLY and FYNNEI. The CDR3 nucleotides read TGTGCCAGCAGTGAAGATCCCGGCGGGTATGAGCAGTTCTTC. It encodes CASSEDPGGYEQFF.

This chain connects TRBV7-2 to TRBJ2-1; D call uncertain. Per germline, CDR1 SGHTA and CDR2 FQGNSA. The CDR3 spans 15 residues. Deletions cut 7 bases from V and 1 base from J, with 14 bases between. The CDR3 sequence is CASTASAGSYNEQFF. The CDR3 bases are TGTGCCAGCACCGCCTCGGCAGGTTCCTACAATGAGCAGTTCTTC.